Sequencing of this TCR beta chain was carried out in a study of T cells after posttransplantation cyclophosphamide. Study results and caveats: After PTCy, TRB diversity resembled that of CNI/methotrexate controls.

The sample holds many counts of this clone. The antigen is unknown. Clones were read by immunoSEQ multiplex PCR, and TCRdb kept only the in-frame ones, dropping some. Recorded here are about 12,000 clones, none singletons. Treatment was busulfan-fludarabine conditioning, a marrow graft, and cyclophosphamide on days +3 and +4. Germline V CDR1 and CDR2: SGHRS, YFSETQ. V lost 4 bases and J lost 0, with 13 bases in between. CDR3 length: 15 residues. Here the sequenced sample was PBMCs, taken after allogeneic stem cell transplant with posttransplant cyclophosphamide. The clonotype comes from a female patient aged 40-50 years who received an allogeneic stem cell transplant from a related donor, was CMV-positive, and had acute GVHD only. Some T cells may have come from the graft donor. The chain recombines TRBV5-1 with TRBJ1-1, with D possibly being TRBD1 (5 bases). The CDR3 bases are TGCGCCAGCAGCCCCATAGACAGAATGAACACTGAAGCTTTCTTT. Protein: CASSPIDRMNTEAFF.